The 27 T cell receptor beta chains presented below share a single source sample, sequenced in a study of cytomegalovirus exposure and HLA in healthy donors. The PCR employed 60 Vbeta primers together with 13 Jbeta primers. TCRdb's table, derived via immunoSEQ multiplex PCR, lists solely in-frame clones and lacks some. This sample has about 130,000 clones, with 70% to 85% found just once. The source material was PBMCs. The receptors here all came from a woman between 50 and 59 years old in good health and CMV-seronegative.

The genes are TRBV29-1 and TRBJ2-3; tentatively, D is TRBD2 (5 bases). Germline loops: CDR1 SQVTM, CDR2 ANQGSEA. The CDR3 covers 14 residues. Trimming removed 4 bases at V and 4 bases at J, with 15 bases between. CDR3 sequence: CSVVRAGPPDTQYF. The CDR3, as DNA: TGCAGCGTTGTGCGGGCGGGCCCCCCAGATACGCAGTATTTT.

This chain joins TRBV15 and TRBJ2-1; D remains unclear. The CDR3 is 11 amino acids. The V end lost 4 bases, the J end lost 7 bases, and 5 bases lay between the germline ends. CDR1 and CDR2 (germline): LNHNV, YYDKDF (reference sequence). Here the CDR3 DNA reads TGTGCCACCAGCACTAGTAATGAGCAGTTCTTC. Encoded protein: CATSTSNEQFF.

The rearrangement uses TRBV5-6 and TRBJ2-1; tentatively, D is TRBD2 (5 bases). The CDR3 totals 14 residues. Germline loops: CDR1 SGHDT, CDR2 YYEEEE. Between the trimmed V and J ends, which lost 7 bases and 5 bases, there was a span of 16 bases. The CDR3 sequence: CASGLADLDNEQFF. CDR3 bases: TGTGCCAGCGGCCTCGCGGACTTGGACAATGAGCAGTTCTTC.

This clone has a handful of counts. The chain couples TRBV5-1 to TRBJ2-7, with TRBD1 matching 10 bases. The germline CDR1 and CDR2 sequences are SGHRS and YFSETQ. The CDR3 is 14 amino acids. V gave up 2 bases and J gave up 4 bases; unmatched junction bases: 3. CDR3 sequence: CASSFDRGRYEQYF. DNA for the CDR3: TGCGCCAGCAGCTTTGACAGGGGGCGGTACGAGCAGTACTTC.

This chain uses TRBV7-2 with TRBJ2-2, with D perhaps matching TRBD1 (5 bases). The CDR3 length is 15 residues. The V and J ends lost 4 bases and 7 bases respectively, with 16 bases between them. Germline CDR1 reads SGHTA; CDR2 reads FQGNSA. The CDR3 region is CASSWGVTENGELFF. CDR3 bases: TGTGCCAGCAGCTGGGGCGTCACAGAGAACGGGGAGCTGTTTTTT.

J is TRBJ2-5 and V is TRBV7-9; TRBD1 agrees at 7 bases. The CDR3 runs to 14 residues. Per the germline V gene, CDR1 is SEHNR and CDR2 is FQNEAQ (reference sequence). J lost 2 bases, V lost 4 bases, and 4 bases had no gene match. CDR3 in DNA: TGTGCCAGCAGCTCCAGACAGGGTCAAGAGACCCAGTACTTC. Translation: CASSSRQGQETQYF.

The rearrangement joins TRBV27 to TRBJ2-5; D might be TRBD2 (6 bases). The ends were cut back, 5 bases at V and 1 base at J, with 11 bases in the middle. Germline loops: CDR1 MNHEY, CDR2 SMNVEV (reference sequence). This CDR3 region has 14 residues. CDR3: CASSPGGFQETQYF. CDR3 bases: TGTGCCAGCAGTCCCGGGGGATTCCAAGAGACCCAGTACTTC.

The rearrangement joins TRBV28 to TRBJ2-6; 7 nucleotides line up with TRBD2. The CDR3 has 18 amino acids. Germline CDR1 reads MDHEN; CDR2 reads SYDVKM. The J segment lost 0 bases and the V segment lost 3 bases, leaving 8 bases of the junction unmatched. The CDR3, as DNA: TGTGCCAGCAGTTTGGGAGGGTACTCCTTCTCTGGGGCCAACGTCCTGACTTTC. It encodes CASSLGGYSFSGANVLTF.

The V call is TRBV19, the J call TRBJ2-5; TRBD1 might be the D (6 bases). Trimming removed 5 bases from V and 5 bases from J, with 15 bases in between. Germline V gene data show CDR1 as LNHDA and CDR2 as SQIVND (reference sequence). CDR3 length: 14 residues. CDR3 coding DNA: TGTGCCAGTAGTGAACAGGGCGGACTTGAGACCCAGTACTTC. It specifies CASSEQGGLETQYF.

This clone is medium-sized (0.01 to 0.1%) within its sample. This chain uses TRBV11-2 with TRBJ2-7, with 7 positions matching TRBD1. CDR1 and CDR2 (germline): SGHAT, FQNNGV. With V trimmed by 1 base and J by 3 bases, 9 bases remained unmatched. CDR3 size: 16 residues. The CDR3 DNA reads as TGTGCCAGCAGCTTAGTTTCAGGGGGATCAGACTACGAGCAGTACTTC. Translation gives CASSLVSGGSDYEQYF.

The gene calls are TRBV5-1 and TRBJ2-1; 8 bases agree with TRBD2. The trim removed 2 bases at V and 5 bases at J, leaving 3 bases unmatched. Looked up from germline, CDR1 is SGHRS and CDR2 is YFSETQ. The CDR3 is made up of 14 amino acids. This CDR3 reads CASSFSGVNNEQFF. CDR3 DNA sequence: TGCGCCAGCAGCTTTAGCGGGGTTAACAATGAGCAGTTCTTC.

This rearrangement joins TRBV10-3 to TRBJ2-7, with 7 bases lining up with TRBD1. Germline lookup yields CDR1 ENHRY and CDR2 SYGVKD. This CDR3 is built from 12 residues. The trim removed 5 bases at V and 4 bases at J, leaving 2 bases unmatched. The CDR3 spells CAISRGQYEQYF. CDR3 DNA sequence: TGTGCCATCAGTCGGGGACAGTACGAGCAGTACTTC.

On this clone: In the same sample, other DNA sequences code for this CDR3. The CDR3 region is CASSQVGGSGEQYF. The CDR3 DNA follows: TGCGCCAGCAGCCAAGTCGGGGGTTCGGGCGAGCAGTACTTC. The gene calls are TRBV4-1 and TRBJ2-7; D perhaps matches TRBD2 (6 bases). The germline V gene has CDR1 MGHRA and CDR2 YSYEKL. V was cut by 1 base and J by 6 bases, with 13 bases left in between. This CDR3 contains 14 residues.

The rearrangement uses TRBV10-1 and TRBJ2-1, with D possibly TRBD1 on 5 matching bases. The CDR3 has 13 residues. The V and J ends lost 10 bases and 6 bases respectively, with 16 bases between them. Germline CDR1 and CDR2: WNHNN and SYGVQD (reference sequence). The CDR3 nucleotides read TGCGCCATCGACCCCAGACAGTCCAATGAGCAGTTCTTC. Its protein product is CAIDPRQSNEQFF.

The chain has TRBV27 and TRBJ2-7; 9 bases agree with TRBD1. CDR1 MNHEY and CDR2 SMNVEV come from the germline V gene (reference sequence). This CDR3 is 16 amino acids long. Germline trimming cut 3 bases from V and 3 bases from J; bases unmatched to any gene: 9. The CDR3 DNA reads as TGTGCCAGCAGTTTCAGCGGTGGGGACAGGGACTACGAGCAGTACTTC. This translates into CASSFSGGDRDYEQYF.

CDR3 nucleotides: TGTGCCACCACCACCGGGGCGGGGAGACCGAACACTGAAGCTTTCTTT. This encodes CATTTGAGRPNTEAFF. The J gene is TRBJ1-1, the V gene TRBV15; TRBD1 might be the D (5 bases). Germline V gene lookup returns CDR1 LNHNV and CDR2 YYDKDF (reference sequence). V gave up 7 bases and J gave up 1 base, with 19 bases separating them. The CDR3 runs to 16 residues.

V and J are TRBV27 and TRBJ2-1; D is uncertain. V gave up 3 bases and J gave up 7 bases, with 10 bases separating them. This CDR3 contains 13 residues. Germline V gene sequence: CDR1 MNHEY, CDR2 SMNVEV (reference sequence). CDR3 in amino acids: CASSFTPRNEQFF. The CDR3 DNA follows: TGTGCCAGCAGTTTTACCCCGCGGAATGAGCAGTTCTTC.

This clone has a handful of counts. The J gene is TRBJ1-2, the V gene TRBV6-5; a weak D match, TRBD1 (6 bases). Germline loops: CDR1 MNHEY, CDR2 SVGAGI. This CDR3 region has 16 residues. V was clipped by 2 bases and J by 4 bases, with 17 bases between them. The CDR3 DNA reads TGTGCCAGCAGTTACGATCGCGGGGGGCGCTTCTATGGCTACACCTTC. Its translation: CASSYDRGGRFYGYTF.

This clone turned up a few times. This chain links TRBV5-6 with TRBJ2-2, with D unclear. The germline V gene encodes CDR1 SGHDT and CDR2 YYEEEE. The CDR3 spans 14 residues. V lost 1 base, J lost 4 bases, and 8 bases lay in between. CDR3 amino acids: CASSLLAGTGELFF. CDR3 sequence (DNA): TGTGCCAGCAGCTTGCTGGCAGGCACCGGGGAGCTGTTTTTT. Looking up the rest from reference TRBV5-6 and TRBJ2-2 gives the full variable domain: DAGVTQSPTHLIKTRGQQVTLRCSPKSGHDTVSWYQQALGQGPQFIFQYYEEEERQRGNFPDRFSGHQFPNYSSELNVNALLLGDSALYLCASSLLAGTGELFFGEGSRLTVL.

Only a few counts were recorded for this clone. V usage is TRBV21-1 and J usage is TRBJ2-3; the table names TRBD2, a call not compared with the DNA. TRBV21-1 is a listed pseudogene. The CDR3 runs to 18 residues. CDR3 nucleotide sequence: TGTGCCAGCAGCAACTGCAGGACTAGCGGGACACACACAGATACGCAGTATTTT. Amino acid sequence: CASSNCRTSGTHTDTQYF.

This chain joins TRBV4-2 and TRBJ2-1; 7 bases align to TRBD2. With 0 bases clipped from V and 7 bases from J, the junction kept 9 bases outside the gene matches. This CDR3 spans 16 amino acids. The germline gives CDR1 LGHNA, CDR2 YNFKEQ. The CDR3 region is CASSQDSAGVGNEQFF. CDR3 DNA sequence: TGTGCCAGCAGCCAAGATTCGGCGGGAGTAGGGAATGAGCAGTTCTTC.

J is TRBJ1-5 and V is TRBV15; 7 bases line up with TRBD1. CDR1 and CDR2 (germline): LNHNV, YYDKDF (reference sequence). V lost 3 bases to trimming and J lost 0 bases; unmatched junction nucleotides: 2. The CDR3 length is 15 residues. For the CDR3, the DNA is TGTGCCACCAGCAGGGGACAGTATAGCAATCAGCCCCAGCATTTT. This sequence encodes CATSRGQYSNQPQHF.

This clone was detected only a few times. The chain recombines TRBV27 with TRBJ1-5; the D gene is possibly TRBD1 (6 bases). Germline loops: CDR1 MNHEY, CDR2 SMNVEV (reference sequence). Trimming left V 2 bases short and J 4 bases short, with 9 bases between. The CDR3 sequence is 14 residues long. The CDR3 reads CASSLNRANQPQHF. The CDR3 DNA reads TGTGCCAGCAGTTTAAACAGGGCAAATCAGCCCCAGCATTTT.

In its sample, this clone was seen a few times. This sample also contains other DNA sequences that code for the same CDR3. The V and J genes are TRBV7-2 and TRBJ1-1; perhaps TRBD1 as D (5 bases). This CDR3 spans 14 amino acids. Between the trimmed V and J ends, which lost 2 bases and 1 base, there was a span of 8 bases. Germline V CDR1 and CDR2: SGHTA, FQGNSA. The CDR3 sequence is CASSLQGGNTEAFF. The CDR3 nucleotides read TGTGCCAGCAGCTTACAGGGAGGGAACACTGAAGCTTTCTTT.

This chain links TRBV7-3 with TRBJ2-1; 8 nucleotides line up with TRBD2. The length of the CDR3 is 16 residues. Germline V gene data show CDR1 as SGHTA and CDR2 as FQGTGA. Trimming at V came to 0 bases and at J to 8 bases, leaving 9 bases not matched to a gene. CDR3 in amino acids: CASSLTGLAGGDEQFF. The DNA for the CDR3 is TGTGCCAGCAGCTTAACGGGTCTAGCGGGTGGCGATGAGCAGTTCTTC.

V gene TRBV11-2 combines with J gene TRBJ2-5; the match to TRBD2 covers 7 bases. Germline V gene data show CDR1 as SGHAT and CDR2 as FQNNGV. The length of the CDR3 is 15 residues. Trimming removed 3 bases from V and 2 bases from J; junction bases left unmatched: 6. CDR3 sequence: CASSFSAGEQETQYF. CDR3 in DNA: TGTGCCAGCAGCTTCTCGGCGGGAGAGCAAGAGACCCAGTACTTC.

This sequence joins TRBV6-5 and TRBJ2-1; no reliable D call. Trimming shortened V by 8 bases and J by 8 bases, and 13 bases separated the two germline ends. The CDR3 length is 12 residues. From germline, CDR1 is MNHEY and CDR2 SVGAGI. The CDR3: CASGIVRDEQFF. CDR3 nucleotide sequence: TGTGCCAGCGGTATTGTTCGGGATGAGCAGTTCTTC.